This T cell receptor beta chain originates from a study of CD8 T cells in ankylosing spondylitis. Library preparation for TCR beta used quantitative 5'-RACE with molecular barcodes. TCRdb passed the 5' RACE reads through MiXCR, listing each CDR3 protein once. Of 150,000 to 200,000 distinct CDR3 sequences listed, 10% to 15% are singletons. This clonotype was found many times. The target antigen is unknown. Looked up from germline, CDR1 is MNHNS and CDR2 is SASEGT. CDR3 length equals 13 residues. V lost 6 bases, J lost 0 bases, and 8 bases lay in between. Study-wide findings and caveats: A motif of 7 or 8 highly homologous TCR beta variants was seen as apparently characteristic of ankylosing spondylitis blood. Disease-linked clones reportedly concentrated significantly in matched ankylosing spondylitis synovial fluid.

Sequencing used blood, either unsorted or a sorted T cell fraction (not recorded which). The sequence was collected from a female donor with ankylosing spondylitis or in good health (not recorded which). The chain has TRBV6-1 and TRBJ1-1; D possibly corresponds to TRBD1 (5 bases). The CDR3 sequence is CASRLTVNTEAFF. The CDR3 DNA follows: TGTGCCAGCAGACTGACAGTGAACACTGAAGCTTTCTTT.